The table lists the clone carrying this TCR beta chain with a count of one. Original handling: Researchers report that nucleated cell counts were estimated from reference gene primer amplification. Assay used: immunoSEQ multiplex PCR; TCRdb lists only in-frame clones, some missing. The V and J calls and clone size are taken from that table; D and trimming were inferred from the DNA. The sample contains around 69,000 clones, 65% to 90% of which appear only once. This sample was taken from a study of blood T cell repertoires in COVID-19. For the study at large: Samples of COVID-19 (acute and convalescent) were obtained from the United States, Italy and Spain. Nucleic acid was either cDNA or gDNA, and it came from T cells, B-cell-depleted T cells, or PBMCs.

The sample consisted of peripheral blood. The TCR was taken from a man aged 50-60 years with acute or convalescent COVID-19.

The chain's CDR3 is CASSQGATGAVNTEAFF. CDR3 coding DNA: TGCGCCAGCAGCCAAGGGGCGACAGGGGCAGTGAACACTGAAGCTTTCTTT. The genes are TRBV4-1 and TRBJ1-1; 8 bases agree with TRBD1. The V gene end was trimmed by 1 base and the J gene end by 0 bases; junction bases not matched to a gene: 7. This CDR3 is 17 amino acids long. Germline values: CDR1 MGHRA, CDR2 YSYEKL.